This T cell receptor (beta chain) comes out of a study of CD8 T cells in Susac syndrome. RNA, at about 0.45 to 1 ug, was reverse transcribed with random hexamers. Each CDR3 protein is one row after TCRdb ran MiXCR on the immunoSEQ multiplex PCR reads. The table shows roughly 150,000 distinct CDR3 sequences, with 90% to 96% occurring only once. Trimming pared 4 bases from V and 8 bases from J, leaving 12 bases between. This CDR3 region has 12 residues. Per germline, CDR1 SQVTM and CDR2 ANQGSEA. This TCR derives from a human donor with Susac syndrome. Material: CD4+ T cells from PBMCs. The chain has TRBV29-1 and TRBJ2-1, with D uncertain. The CDR3 is CSVVPANDEQFF. The CDR3 region has the DNA TGCAGCGTTGTCCCTGCTAATGATGAGCAGTTCTTC.